This record covers a single T cell receptor (beta chain). The antigen this receptor binds is unknown. One base away there is no much larger clone; base qualities are not given. Participants in the prospective study were enrolled through a virtual design, were aged roughly 18 to 100 years, and lived in 24 United States geographic areas. To assign participants to cohorts, the prospective study relied on clinical history that participants themselves reported in a screening survey and a study questionnaire. Each participant in the prospective study had whole blood, serum and a nasopharyngeal or oropharyngeal swab collected by mobile phlebotomists. Additional blood draws and questionnaires over an approximately two-month period could optionally be provided by prospective study participants. Before DNA extraction, blood samples from the prospective study were shipped at room temperature or frozen. This record comes from a study of blood T cell repertoires in COVID-19 (TCRdb year 2020). At the level of the whole study: The collaborator samples originated in the United States, Italy and Spain and spanned the acute and convalescent phases of COVID-19. The samples were drawn from the first 160 participants of the ongoing ImmuneRACE study and from roughly 1,300 subjects provided by 6 global collaborators. The dataset comprised deeply sampled blood TCRbeta repertoires from subjects exposed to, actively infected with, or recovered from COVID-19. The material from the prospective study consisted of cDNA or gDNA derived from T cells, B-cell-depleted T cells, or PBMCs. A de-identified subject ID, COVID-19 status, age in years and sex were almost always included in the sample metadata. The repertoires were released in a freely available public database intended as a resource for research on the immune response to SARS-CoV-2. HLA class I and class II types, where available, came from metadata supplied by the sample provider rather than from assay-based typing.

V and J are truncated by 2 bases and 7 bases respectively, leaving an intervening sequence of 11 bases. The CDR3 holds 13 amino acids from the cysteine to the phenylalanine. Just CDR3 DNA is preserved here, 39 bases in frame from base 1. Per the germline V gene, MNHEY is the CDR1 and SVGAGI is the CDR2. The immunoSEQ Assay, a bias-controlled multiplex PCR, was used to amplify TCRbeta CDR3 regions from genomic DNA. The published analysis was carried out like this. The number of nucleated cells in each sample was estimated from the amplification of reference gene primers within the assay. Sequence reads were collapsed and filtered to measure the absolute abundance of every unique TCRbeta CDR3 rearrangement. Productive Simpson clonality was computed per sample as the square root of Simpson's diversity index over productive rearrangements. TCRdb took over this immuneACCESS table, retaining in-frame rearrangements with V and J assigned. Such tables are incomplete; in checked studies, under half of the missing clones stem from an unresolved V gene, and the remainder is unexplained. V, J and clone size are taken as reported in that table, and D and trimming were inferred from the DNA itself. This sample comprises about 200,000 clones, about 83% of them detected only once. The ten largest account for around 6% of the sample.

Broad study findings and their caveats: The quantity of clinical and demographic metadata differed by source and by participant and was supplied without curation.

Sequences were obtained from PBMCs or T cells enriched from blood (not recorded which). In this chain, TRBV6-5 is recombined with TRBJ1-2; the best D guess is TRBD1, with 5 bases matching. This TCR came from a man in his forties or fifties with acute COVID-19. The CDR3: CASSYKGSSGYTF. The DNA sequence is as follows: TGTGCCAGCAGTTACAAGGGGTCTTCTGGCTACACCTTC.